This entry lists 15 T cell receptor beta chains sequenced from one sample in a study of monozygotic twins with inflammatory bowel disease. From its re-call of the 5' RACE reads, TCRdb lists each CDR3 protein once, without DNA. This table holds 400,000 or so distinct CDR3 sequences. The sequenced sample consisted of blood. These receptor sequences come from a human donor with ulcerative colitis or Crohn's disease, or a healthy co-twin of an affected twin (not recorded which).

This chain connects TRBV5-1 to TRBJ2-1; TCRdb calls TRBD2, which cannot be checked without DNA. Germline values: CDR1 SGHRS, CDR2 YFSETQ. The CDR3 length is 16 residues. CDR3 region: CASSPPGTLAGTEQFF.

The chain is built from TRBV10-3 and TRBJ1-1. Looked up from germline, CDR1 is ENHRY and CDR2 is SYGVKD. This CDR3 has 13 residues. The CDR3 reads CATRDVPATEAFF.

The chain links TRBV10-3 to TRBJ2-7; there is no DNA to check the TCRdb D call of TRBD1. Germline V lookup: CDR1 ENHRY, CDR2 SYGVKD. The CDR3 sequence is 14 residues long. The CDR3: CAISGDRLSYEQYF.

The chain joins TRBV7-3 to TRBJ2-3; TCRdb gives TRBD1 as the D gene, but with no DNA this cannot be confirmed. CDR3 size: 16 residues. Per the germline V gene, CDR1 is SGHTA and CDR2 is FQGTGA. The CDR3: CASSQRGGLSTDTQYF.

The genes are TRBV7-7 and TRBJ1-4; there is no DNA to check the TCRdb D call of TRBD1. Germline CDR1 is SSHAT and CDR2 is FNYEAQ (reference sequence). This CDR3 spans 15 amino acids. The CDR3 reads CASSFSPRGDEKLFF.

This sequence joins TRBV29-1 and TRBJ2-1; checking the TCRdb D call of TRBD2 is not possible without DNA. The CDR3 spans 11 residues. Germline CDR1 is SQVTM and CDR2 is ANQGSEA. The CDR3 loop is CSVSGGPLSFF.

The chain carries TRBV20-1 and TRBJ2-2; the D gene TCRdb calls, TRBD2, cannot be checked with no DNA. CDR1 and CDR2 from the germline V gene are DFQATT and SNEGSKA (reference sequence). The CDR3 is made up of 14 amino acids. The CDR3 reads CSATGRENTGELFF.

V is TRBV19 and J is TRBJ1-2; the D call from TCRdb, TRBD1, cannot be confirmed without DNA. The CDR3 sequence is 15 residues long. Germline loops: CDR1 LNHDA, CDR2 SQIVND (reference sequence). The CDR3 here is CASGGTSQRAYGYTF.

The chain carries TRBV28 and TRBJ2-1; the TCRdb D gene call, TRBD1, has no DNA to confirm it. Germline-derived CDR1 and CDR2 are MDHEN and SYDVKM. The CDR3 is 13 residues long. The CDR3 loop reads CASIERGRGEQFF.

V usage is TRBV7-9 and J usage is TRBJ2-7; without DNA, the TCRdb call of TRBD2 cannot be checked. The germline V gene has CDR1 SEHNR and CDR2 FQNEAQ (reference sequence). The CDR3 sequence is 13 residues long. The CDR3 sequence is CASSPSGTYEQYF. Together with reference TRBV7-9 and TRBJ2-7, the CDR3 gives the full variable domain: DTGVSQNPRHKITKRGQNVTFRCDPISEHNRLYWYRQTLGQGPEFLTYFQNEAQLEKSRLLSDRFSAERPKGSFSTLEIQRTEQGDSAMYLCASSPSGTYEQYFGPGTRLTVT.

The V gene is TRBV19, the J gene TRBJ2-1; TCRdb's D gene call, TRBD2, goes unchecked for lack of DNA. The CDR3 runs 13 residues. Germline V gene lookup returns CDR1 LNHDA and CDR2 SQIVND (reference sequence). CDR3 in amino acids: CASLGLGGGEQFF.

The CDR3 sequence: CASSLRGNYGYTF. The chain has TRBV27 and TRBJ1-2; TCRdb picks TRBD1, but there is no DNA to check that call. Germline assignment: CDR1 MNHEY and CDR2 SMNVEV (reference sequence). The CDR3 is made up of 13 amino acids.

V gene TRBV7-9 combines with J gene TRBJ2-2; TCRdb's assignment of TRBD1 cannot be checked, as there is no DNA. Germline V gene data show CDR1 as SEHNR and CDR2 as FQNEAQ (reference sequence). The CDR3 totals 17 residues. CDR3 sequence reads: CASSVTGLATNTGELFF.

The CDR3: CATKTSTAQETQYF. The rearrangement joins TRBV15 to TRBJ2-5; the D gene TCRdb calls, TRBD1, cannot be checked with no DNA. CDR1 is LNHNV and CDR2 is YYDKDF in the germline V gene (reference sequence). This CDR3 spans 14 amino acids.

The rearrangement links TRBV12-3 or TRBV12-4 to TRBJ2-1; TCRdb's D call of TRBD2 is untestable without DNA. CDR3 length equals 16 residues. CDR3 protein: CASSSRTSGSGNEQFF.